This T cell receptor (beta chain) came from a study of identical twins. General study points: Clonotypes of the beta chain that were abundant in cord blood carried fewer insertions (memory repertoires showed none).

This CDR3 contains 14 residues. Germline CDR1 and CDR2: SGHDT and YYEEEE. Losses at the gene ends were 4 bases for V and 5 bases for J; bases not matched to a gene: 8. TCRdb redid the calling of the 5' RACE reads with MiXCR, one entry per CDR3 protein. In the table there are 700,000 or so distinct CDR3 sequences, about 20% of which are singletons. Concerning this clonotype: No antigen is known for it.

Another study also made use of these data, one on T cells expressing NK-cell markers. That work states: Obtained from sorted CD3+CD56+NKG2C+, CD3+CD56+NKG2C- and CD3+CD56-NKG2C+ T cells were the TCR beta repertoires.

Sequenced sample: PBMCs. The V gene is TRBV5-6, the J gene TRBJ2-5; 7 positions agree with TRBD2. This clonotype originated in a woman under 30 in good health. The CDR3 is CASSKTSGRETQYF. CDR3 DNA sequence: TGTGCCAGCAGCAAAACCTCCGGGAGGGAGACCCAGTACTTC.